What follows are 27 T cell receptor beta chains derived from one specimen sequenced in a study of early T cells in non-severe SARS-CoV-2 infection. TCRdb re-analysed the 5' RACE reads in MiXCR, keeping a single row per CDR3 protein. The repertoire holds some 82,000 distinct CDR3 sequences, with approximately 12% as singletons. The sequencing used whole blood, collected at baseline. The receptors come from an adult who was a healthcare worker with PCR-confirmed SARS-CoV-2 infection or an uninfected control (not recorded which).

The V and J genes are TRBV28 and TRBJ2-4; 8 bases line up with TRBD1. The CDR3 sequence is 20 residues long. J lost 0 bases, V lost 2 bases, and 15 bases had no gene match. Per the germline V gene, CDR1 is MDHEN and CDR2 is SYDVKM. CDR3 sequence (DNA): TGTGCCAGCAGTTTAATTTCGGGGACAGGACTTCGTCAAGCCAAAAACATTCAGTACTTC. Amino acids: CASSLISGTGLRQAKNIQYF.

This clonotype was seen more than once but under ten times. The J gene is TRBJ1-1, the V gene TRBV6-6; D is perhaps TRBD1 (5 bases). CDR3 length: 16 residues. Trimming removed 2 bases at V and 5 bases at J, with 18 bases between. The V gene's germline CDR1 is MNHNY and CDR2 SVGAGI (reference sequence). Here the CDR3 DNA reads TGTGCCAGCAGTTACGGTTCAGGGTACGAGATGACTGAAGCTTTCTTT. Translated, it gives CASSYGSGYEMTEAFF.

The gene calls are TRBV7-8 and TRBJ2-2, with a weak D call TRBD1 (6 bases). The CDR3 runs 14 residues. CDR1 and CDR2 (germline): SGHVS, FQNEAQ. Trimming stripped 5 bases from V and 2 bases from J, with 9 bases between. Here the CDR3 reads CASSVQGNTGELFF. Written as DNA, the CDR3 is TGTGCCAGCAGCGTACAGGGAAACACCGGGGAGCTGTTTTTT.

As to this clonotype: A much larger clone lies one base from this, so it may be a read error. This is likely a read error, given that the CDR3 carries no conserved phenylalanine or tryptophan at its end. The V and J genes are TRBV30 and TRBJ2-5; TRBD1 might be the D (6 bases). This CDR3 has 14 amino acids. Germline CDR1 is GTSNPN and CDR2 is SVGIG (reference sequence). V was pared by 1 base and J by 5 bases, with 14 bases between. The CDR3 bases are TGTGCCTGGAGTGCCACAGGGTACGGGGAGACCCAGTACTCC. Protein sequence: CAWSATGYGETQYS.

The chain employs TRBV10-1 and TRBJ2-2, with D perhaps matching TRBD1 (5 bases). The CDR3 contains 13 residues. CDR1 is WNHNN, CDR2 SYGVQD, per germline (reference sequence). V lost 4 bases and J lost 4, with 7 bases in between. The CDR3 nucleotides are TGCGCCAGCAGTGGACAGCTCACCGGGGAGCTGTTTTTT. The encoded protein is CASSGQLTGELFF.

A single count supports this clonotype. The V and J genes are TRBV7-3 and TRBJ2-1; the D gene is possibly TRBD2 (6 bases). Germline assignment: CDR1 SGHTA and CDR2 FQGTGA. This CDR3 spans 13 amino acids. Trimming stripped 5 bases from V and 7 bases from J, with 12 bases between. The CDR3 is CASSPAGPNEQFF. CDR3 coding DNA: TGTGCCAGCAGCCCCGCGGGGCCTAATGAGCAGTTCTTC.

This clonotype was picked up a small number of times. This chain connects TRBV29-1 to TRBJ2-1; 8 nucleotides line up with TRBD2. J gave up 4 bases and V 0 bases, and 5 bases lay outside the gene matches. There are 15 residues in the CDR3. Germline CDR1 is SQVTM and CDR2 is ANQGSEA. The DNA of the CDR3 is TGCAGCGTTGAAGATCGGCTAGCGGGTTACAATGAGCAGTTCTTC. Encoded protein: CSVEDRLAGYNEQFF.

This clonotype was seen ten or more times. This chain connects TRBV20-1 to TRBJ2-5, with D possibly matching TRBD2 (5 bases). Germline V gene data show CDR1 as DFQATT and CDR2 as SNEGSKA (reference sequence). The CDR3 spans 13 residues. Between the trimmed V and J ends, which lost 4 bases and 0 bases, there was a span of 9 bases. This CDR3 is CSATDSYQETQYF. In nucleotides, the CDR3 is TGCAGTGCTACGGACTCGTACCAAGAGACCCAGTACTTC.

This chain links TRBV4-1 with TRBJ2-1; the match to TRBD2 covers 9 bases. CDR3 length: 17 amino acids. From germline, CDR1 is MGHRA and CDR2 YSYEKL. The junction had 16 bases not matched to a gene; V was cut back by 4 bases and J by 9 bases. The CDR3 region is CASSRTAASGTTSEQFF. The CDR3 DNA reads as TGCGCCAGCAGCCGGACCGCGGCTAGCGGGACCACCAGTGAGCAGTTCTTC.

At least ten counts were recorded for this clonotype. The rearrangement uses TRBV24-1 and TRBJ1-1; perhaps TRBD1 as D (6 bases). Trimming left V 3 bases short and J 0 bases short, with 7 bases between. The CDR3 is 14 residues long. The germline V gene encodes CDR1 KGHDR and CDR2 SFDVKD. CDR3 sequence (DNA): TGTGCCACCAGTGATACAGGGTTGAACACTGAAGCTTTCTTT. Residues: CATSDTGLNTEAFF.

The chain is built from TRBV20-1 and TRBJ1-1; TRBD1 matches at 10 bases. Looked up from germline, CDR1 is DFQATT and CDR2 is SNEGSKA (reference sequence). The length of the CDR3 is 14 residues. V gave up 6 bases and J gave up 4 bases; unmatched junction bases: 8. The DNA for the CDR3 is TGCAGTGCCGATGGGACAGGGGATGGCACTGAAGCTTTCTTT. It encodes CSADGTGDGTEAFF.

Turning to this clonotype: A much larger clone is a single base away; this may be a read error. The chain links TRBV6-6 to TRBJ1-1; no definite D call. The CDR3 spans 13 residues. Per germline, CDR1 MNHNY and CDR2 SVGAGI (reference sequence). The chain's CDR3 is CVSSFDGYTEAFF. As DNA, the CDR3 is TGTGTCAGCAGTTTTGACGGTTACACTGAAGCTTTCTTT.

The CDR3 loop is CASSLQGPRGYTF. Written as DNA, the CDR3 is TGTGCCAGCAGCTTACAGGGGCCGCGGGGCTACACCTTC. The chain combines TRBV11-3 with TRBJ1-2, with a weak D call TRBD1 (6 bases). The germline CDR1 and CDR2 sequences are SGHNT and YENEEA. The V gene lost 2 bases and the J gene lost 8 bases, with 12 bases spanning the gap. The CDR3 spans 13 residues.

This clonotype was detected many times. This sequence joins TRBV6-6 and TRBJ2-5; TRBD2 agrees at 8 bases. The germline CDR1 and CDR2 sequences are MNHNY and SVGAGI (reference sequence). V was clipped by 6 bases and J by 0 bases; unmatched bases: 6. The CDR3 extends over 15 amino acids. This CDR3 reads CASSRPGLDQETQYF. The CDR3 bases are TGTGCCAGCAGCCGACCGGGACTAGACCAAGAGACCCAGTACTTC.

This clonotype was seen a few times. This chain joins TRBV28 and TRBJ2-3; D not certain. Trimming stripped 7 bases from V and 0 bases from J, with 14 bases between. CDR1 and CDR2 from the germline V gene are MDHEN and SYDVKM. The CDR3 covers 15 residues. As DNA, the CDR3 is TGTGCCAGCAATGGCCACGGCCGTAGCACAGATACGCAGTATTTT. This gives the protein CASNGHGRSTDTQYF.

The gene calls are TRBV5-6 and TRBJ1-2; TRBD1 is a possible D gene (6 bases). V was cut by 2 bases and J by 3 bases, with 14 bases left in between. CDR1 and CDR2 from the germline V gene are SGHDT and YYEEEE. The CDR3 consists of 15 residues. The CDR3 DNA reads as TGTGCCAGCAGCTTTGGGACATCGGAGCACTATGGCTACACCTTC. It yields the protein CASSFGTSEHYGYTF.

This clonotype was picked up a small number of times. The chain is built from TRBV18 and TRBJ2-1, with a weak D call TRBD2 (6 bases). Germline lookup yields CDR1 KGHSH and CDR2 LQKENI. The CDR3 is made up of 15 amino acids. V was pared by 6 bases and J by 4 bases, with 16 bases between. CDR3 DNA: TGTGCCAGCTCTTCGACTAGATCCGTATACAATGAGCAGTTCTTC. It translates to CASSSTRSVYNEQFF.

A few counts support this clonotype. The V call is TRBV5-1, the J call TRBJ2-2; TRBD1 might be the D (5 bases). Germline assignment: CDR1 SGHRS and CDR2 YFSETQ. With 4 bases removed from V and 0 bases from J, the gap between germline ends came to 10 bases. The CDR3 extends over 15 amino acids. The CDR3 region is CASSPIGANTGELFF. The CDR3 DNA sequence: TGCGCCAGCAGCCCAATAGGGGCGAACACCGGGGAGCTGTTTTTT. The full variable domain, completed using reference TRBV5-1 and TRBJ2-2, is KAGVTQTPRYLIKTRGQQVTLSCSPISGHRSVSWYQQTPGQGLQFLFEYFSETQRNKGNFPGRFSGRQFSNSRSEMNVSTLELGDSALYLCASSPIGANTGELFFGEGSRLTVL.

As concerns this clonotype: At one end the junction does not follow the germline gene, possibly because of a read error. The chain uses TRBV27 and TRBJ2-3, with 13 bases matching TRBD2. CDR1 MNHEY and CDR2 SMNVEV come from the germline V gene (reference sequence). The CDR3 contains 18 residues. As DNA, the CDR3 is TGTGCCAGCAGTGTATTGGGACTAGCGGGGTTACACACAAATACGCAGTATTTT. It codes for CASSVLGLAGLHTNTQYF.

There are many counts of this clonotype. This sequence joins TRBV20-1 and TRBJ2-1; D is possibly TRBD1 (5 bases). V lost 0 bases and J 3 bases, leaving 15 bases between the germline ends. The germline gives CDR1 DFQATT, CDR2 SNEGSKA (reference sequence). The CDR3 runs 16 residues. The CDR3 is CSAREGRVLLYNEQFF. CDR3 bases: TGCAGTGCTAGAGAGGGCAGGGTTCTACTCTACAATGAGCAGTTCTTC.

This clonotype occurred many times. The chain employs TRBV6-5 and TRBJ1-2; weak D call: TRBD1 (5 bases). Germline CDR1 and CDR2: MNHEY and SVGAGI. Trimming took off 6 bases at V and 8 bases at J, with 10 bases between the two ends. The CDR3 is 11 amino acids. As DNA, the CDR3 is TGTGCCAGCAGCGACAGACGCGGCTACACCTTC. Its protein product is CASSDRRGYTF.

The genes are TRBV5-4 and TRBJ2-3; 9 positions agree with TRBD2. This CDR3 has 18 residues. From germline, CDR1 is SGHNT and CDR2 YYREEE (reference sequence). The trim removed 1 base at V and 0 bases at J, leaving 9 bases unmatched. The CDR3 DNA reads TGTGCCAGCAGCTTGCGGTTAGCGGGGGTCTCTAGCACAGATACGCAGTATTTT. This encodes CASSLRLAGVSSTDTQYF.

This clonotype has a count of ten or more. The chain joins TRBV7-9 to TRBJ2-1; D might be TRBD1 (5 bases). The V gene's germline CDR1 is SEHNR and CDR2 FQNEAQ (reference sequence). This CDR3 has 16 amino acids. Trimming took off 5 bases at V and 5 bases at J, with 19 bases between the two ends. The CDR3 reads CASSLFDRPLHNEQFF. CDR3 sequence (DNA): TGTGCCAGCAGCCTATTTGACAGACCACTGCACAATGAGCAGTTCTTC.

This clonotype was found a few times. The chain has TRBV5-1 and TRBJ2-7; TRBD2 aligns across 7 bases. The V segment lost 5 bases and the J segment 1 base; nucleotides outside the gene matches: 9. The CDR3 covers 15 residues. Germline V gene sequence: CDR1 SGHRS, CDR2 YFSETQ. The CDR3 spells CASSPPSGRSYEQYF. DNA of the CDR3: TGCGCCAGCAGTCCACCTAGCGGCAGGTCCTACGAGCAGTACTTC.

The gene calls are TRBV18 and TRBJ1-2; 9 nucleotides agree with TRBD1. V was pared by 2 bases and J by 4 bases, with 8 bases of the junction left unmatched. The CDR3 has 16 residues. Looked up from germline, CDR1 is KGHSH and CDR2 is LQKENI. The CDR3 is CASSPSRDRAPYGYTF. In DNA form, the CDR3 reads TGTGCCAGCTCACCATCAAGGGACAGGGCCCCCTATGGCTACACCTTC.

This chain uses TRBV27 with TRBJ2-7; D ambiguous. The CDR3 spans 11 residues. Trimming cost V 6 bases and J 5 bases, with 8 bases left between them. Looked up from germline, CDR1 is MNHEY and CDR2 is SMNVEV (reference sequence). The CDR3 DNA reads TGTGCCAGCAGCTTGGGGAACGAGCAGTACTTC. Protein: CASSLGNEQYF.

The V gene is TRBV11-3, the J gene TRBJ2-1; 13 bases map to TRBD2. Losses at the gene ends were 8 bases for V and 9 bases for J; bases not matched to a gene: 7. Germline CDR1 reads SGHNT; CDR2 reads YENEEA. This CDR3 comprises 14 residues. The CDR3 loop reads CASGTSGGAGEQFF. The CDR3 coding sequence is TGTGCCAGCGGTACTAGCGGGGGGGCTGGTGAGCAGTTCTTC.